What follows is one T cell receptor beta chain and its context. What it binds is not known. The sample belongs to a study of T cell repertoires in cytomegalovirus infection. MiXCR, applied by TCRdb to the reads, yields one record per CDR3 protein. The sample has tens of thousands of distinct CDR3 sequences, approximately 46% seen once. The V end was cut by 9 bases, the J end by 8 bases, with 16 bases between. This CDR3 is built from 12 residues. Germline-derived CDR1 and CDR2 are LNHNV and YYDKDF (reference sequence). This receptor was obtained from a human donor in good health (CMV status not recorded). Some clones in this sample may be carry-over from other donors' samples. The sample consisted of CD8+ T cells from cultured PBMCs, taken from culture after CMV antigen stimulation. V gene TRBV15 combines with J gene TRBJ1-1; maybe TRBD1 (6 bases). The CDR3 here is CATRPSTGEAFF. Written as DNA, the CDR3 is TGTGCCACTCGCCCTTCGACAGGAGAAGCTTTCTTT.